One sample yielded the 17 T cell receptor beta chains listed below, sequenced in a study of blood T cell repertoires in COVID-19. Profiled with immunoSEQ multiplex PCR; TCRdb holds only in-frame clones, not every one. The data contain roughly 350,000 clones, 85% of them singletons. Sequenced input: peripheral blood. These receptors came from a woman younger than 35 with acute or convalescent COVID-19.

This clone was counted a few times. V usage is TRBV2 and J usage is TRBJ1-4; D is unresolved. V lost 3 bases, J lost 4 bases, and 12 bases lay in between. Germline CDR1 is SNHLY and CDR2 is FYNNEI. The CDR3 loop spans 15 amino acids. The CDR3, as DNA: TGTGCCAGCAGTGATAATTGGGCCGGTAATGAAAAACTGTTTTTT. It encodes CASSDNWAGNEKLFF.

This sequence joins TRBV5-1 and TRBJ2-7; tentatively, D is TRBD1 (6 bases). Germline CDR1 reads SGHRS; CDR2 reads YFSETQ. This CDR3 region has 14 residues. V was shortened by 7 bases and J by 0 bases, with 14 bases between the two germline ends. CDR3 nucleotide sequence: TGCGCCAGCTATCGGACAGAGAGCTCCTACGAGCAGTACTTC. Its protein is CASYRTESSYEQYF.

V is TRBV5-1 and J is TRBJ1-1; 7 bases fit TRBD1. Germline CDR1 and CDR2: SGHRS and YFSETQ. With V trimmed by 3 bases and J by 3 bases, 5 bases remained unmatched. The CDR3 sequence is 14 residues long. In DNA, the CDR3 is TGCGCCAGCAGCTCGGGAGGGGGCTACACTGAAGCTTTCTTT. As protein: CASSSGGGYTEAFF. Based on the CDR3 plus reference TRBV5-1 and TRBJ1-1, the full variable domain is KAGVTQTPRYLIKTRGQQVTLSCSPISGHRSVSWYQQTPGQGLQFLFEYFSETQRNKGNFPGRFSGRQFSNSRSEMNVSTLELGDSALYLCASSSGGGYTEAFFGQGTRLTVV.

The chain combines TRBV29-1 with TRBJ2-4; TRBD1 might be the D (6 bases). The germline V and J ends were trimmed by 4 bases and 8 bases, with 9 bases remaining between them. This CDR3 has 11 residues. Germline V gives CDR1 SQVTM, CDR2 ANQGSEA. The CDR3 DNA follows: TGCAGCGTTGGGACAGTGGACATTCAGTACTTC. Translated, it gives CSVGTVDIQYF.

This rearrangement joins TRBV5-1 to TRBJ2-6, with 7 bases lining up with TRBD1. Germline V CDR1 and CDR2: SGHRS, YFSETQ. CDR3 length equals 15 residues. Trimming took 5 bases from V and 0 from J; bases not matched to a gene: 2. This chain's CDR3 is CASRQGPSGANVLTF. CDR3 nucleotide sequence: TGCGCCAGCAGACAGGGGCCCTCTGGGGCCAACGTCCTGACTTTC.

The chain couples TRBV5-1 to TRBJ1-4, with no clear D. Trimming left V 5 bases short and J 0 bases short, with 8 bases between. The length of the CDR3 is 14 residues. CDR1 and CDR2 (germline): SGHRS, YFSETQ. CDR3 region: CASRGEATNEKLFF. The CDR3 DNA reads as TGCGCCAGCAGGGGAGAGGCAACTAATGAAAAACTGTTTTTT.

The rearrangement joins TRBV6-4 to TRBJ2-7; weak D call: TRBD2 (5 bases). Germline CDR1 MRHNA, CDR2 SNTAGT. V dropped 8 bases and J dropped 5 bases, with 13 bases sitting between them. There are 12 residues in the CDR3. The CDR3 DNA is TGTGCCAGCCTAACTAGACACGACGAGCAGTACTTC. Translation: CASLTRHDEQYF.

This chain links TRBV9 with TRBJ2-5, with TRBD2 identical over 8 bases. Germline V CDR1 and CDR2: SGDLS, YYNGEE. V trimming: 1 base; J trimming: 1 base; junction bases outside the gene matches: 3. This CDR3 region has 15 residues. The CDR3 region has the DNA TGTGCCAGCAGCGTAATAGCGGGGAGCCAAGAGACCCAGTACTTC. Residues: CASSVIAGSQETQYF.

This clone was detected once. The chain carries TRBV7-2 and TRBJ2-7, with a possible D match to TRBD2 (6 bases). The CDR3 has 14 amino acids. Germline values: CDR1 SGHTA, CDR2 FQGNSA. V was clipped by 7 bases and J by 0 bases, with 13 bases between them. In DNA, the CDR3 is TGTGCCAGCAAGGTTCCCGGGAGCTCCTACGAGCAGTACTTC. Translation: CASKVPGSSYEQYF. Using reference TRBV7-2 and TRBJ2-7 for the parts outside the CDR3, the full variable domain is GAGVSQSPSNKVTEKGKDVELRCDPISGHTALYWYRQSLGQGLEFLIYFQGNSAPDKSGLPSDRFSAERTGGSVSTLTIQRTQQEDSAVYLCASKVPGSSYEQYFGPGTRLTVT.

The chain uses TRBV6-6 and TRBJ2-7, with 8 bases matching TRBD2. Germline CDR1 reads MNHNY; CDR2 reads SVGAGI (reference sequence). V lost 7 bases and J lost 5; bases outside the gene matches: 7. The CDR3 is made up of 13 amino acids. CDR3 DNA sequence: TGTGCCAGCAAACGGGGGGGCGGCGACGAGCAGTACTTC. This translates into CASKRGGGDEQYF.

CDR3 loop: CASSVPGHQSSYNEQFF. The DNA for the CDR3 is TGTGCCAGTAGTGTCCCGGGACACCAGAGCTCCTACAATGAGCAGTTCTTC. The chain links TRBV19 to TRBJ2-1; D might be TRBD1 (6 bases). The CDR3 runs to 17 residues. Germline V gene data show CDR1 as LNHDA and CDR2 as SQIVND (reference sequence). Trimming left V 5 bases short and J 0 bases short, with 17 bases between.

The gene calls are TRBV6-2 or TRBV6-3 and TRBJ1-1; a weak D match, TRBD1 (6 bases). Trimming stripped 2 bases from V and 3 bases from J, with 7 bases between. CDR3 length: 13 amino acids. CDR1 is MNHEY, CDR2 SVGEGT, per germline. DNA of the CDR3: TGTGCCAGCAGTTACGGGGGCTACACTGAAGCTTTCTTT. Protein product: CASSYGGYTEAFF.

This chain uses TRBV7-9 with TRBJ1-3; unclear D gene. Trimming cost V 2 bases and J 0 bases, with 17 bases left between them. The length of the CDR3 is 18 residues. Germline lookup yields CDR1 SEHNR and CDR2 FQNEAQ (reference sequence). The CDR3 spells CASSLMVLVASSGNTIYF. CDR3 nucleotide sequence: TGTGCCAGCAGCTTAATGGTTTTGGTGGCAAGCTCTGGAAACACCATATATTTT.

The chain recombines TRBV2 with TRBJ1-5; D gene uncertain. The CDR3 spans 14 residues. Deletions cut 6 bases from V and 4 bases from J, with 13 bases between. Germline values: CDR1 SNHLY, CDR2 FYNNEI. The CDR3 coding sequence is TGTGCCAGCAGCTTCGACGGAGGTAATCAGCCCCAGCATTTT. Protein sequence: CASSFDGGNQPQHF.

J is TRBJ1-4 and V is TRBV5-1; D unresolved. V shed 4 bases and J shed 2 bases, with 12 bases lying between them. The germline CDR1 and CDR2 sequences are SGHRS and YFSETQ. CDR3 size: 15 residues. The chain's CDR3 is CASSGGRLTNEKLFF. As DNA, the CDR3 is TGCGCCAGCAGCGGCGGAAGGTTGACTAATGAAAAACTGTTTTTT.

V gene TRBV15 combines with J gene TRBJ1-6; D ambiguous. This CDR3 is built from 15 residues. Germline CDR1 and CDR2: LNHNV and YYDKDF (reference sequence). V was pared by 0 bases and J by 10 bases, with 13 bases between. This CDR3 reads CATSRDRAGFSPLHF. The CDR3 DNA is TGTGCCACCAGCAGAGACCGGGCGGGGTTCTCACCCCTCCACTTT. Variable domain in full (rest from reference TRBV15 and TRBJ1-6): DAMVIQNPRYQVTQFGKPVTLSCSQTLNHNVMYWYQQKSSQAPKLLFHYYDKDFNNEADTPDNFQSRRPNTSFCFLDIRSPGLGDTAMYLCATSRDRAGFSPLHFGNGTRLTVT.

This clone has just a few counts. The gene calls are TRBV6-5 and TRBJ2-7; 10 nucleotides line up with TRBD2. Germline V gives CDR1 MNHEY, CDR2 SVGAGI. Losses at the gene ends were 6 bases for V and 3 bases for J; bases not matched to a gene: 5. This CDR3 comprises 14 residues. The CDR3 is CASSPGTSVYEQYF. The CDR3 region has the DNA TGTGCCAGCAGCCCAGGGACTAGCGTCTACGAGCAGTACTTC.